These 7 T cell receptor beta chains were all obtained from the same sample, sequenced in a study of T cell responses to AZD1222 COVID-19 vaccine. Using immunoSEQ multiplex PCR, the repertoire was profiled, and TCRdb retains in-frame clones only, with some absent. This sample yields 77,000 or so clones, of which around 87% are seen a single time; around 19% belongs to the top ten. This material consisted of peripheral blood, taken 28 days after the second AZD1222 dose. The receptor source for this set is an adult who received the AZD1222 COVID-19 vaccine.

A word on this clone: One end of the junction is discordant with germline, which a read error may explain. The chain combines TRBV7-7 with TRBJ2-1; D gene uncertain. This CDR3 has 13 amino acids. Germline-derived CDR1 and CDR2 are SSHAT and FNYEAQ (reference sequence). The CDR3 coding sequence is TGTGCTAGCAGCTTACAGTCCGGGCATGAGCAGTTCTTC. Protein product: CASSLQSGHEQFF.

The V gene is TRBV5-1, the J gene TRBJ2-2, with TRBD1 identical over 7 bases. The CDR3 extends over 17 amino acids. The junction had 10 bases not matched to a gene; V was cut back by 4 bases and J by 1 base. CDR1 and CDR2 (germline): SGHRS, YFSETQ. Written as DNA, the CDR3 is TGCGCCAGCAGCACGGGACAGACGTCCGGGAACACCGGGGAGCTGTTTTTT. Its translation is CASSTGQTSGNTGELFF.

CDR3 sequence reads: CATRSWTPQQYF. The CDR3 DNA follows: TGTGCCACCCGCTCTTGGACACCACAGCAGTACTTC. The rearrangement joins TRBV2 to TRBJ2-7; D perhaps matches TRBD1 (5 bases). In germline, CDR1 is SNHLY, CDR2 FYNNEI. Trimming took off 10 bases at V and 8 bases at J, with 18 bases between the two ends. The CDR3 contains 12 residues.

This chain connects TRBV11-2 to TRBJ1-6; possibly TRBD1 for D (6 bases). The length of the CDR3 is 15 residues. The V gene lost 4 bases and the J gene lost 7 bases, with 14 bases spanning the gap. Germline V gene lookup returns CDR1 SGHAT and CDR2 FQNNGV. The CDR3 sequence: CASSSGQWVNSPLHF. The CDR3, as DNA: TGTGCCAGCAGCTCAGGACAGTGGGTCAATTCACCCCTCCACTTT.

This clone was seen a single time. This chain uses TRBV6-4 with TRBJ1-1; D might be TRBD1 (6 bases). The germline V gene has CDR1 MRHNA and CDR2 SNTAGT. Trimming shortened V by 2 bases and J by 5 bases, and 9 bases separated the two germline ends. The CDR3 has 13 residues. This CDR3 is CASSDEGGTEAFF. The CDR3 bases are TGTGCCAGCAGTGACGAGGGGGGTACTGAAGCTTTCTTT.

CDR3 protein: CASSFGGNTEAFF. As DNA, the CDR3 is TGCGCCAGCAGCTTTGGGGGGAACACTGAAGCTTTCTTT. The chain combines TRBV5-1 with TRBJ1-1; TRBD1 is a possible D gene (5 bases). Per germline, CDR1 SGHRS and CDR2 YFSETQ. V was trimmed by 2 bases and J by 1 base, leaving 6 bases between them. The CDR3 is 13 residues long.

The J gene is TRBJ1-5, the V gene TRBV5-6; 7 bases map to TRBD1. The germline CDR1 and CDR2 sequences are SGHDT and YYEEEE. V was pared by 4 bases and J by 3 bases, with 16 bases of the junction left unmatched. The CDR3 is 18 amino acids. The CDR3 region is CASSPPRSDRVSNQPQHF. CDR3 coding DNA: TGTGCCAGCAGCCCCCCCCGTTCAGACAGGGTTTCCAATCAGCCCCAGCATTTT. Supplemented by reference TRBV5-6 and TRBJ1-5, the full variable domain reads DAGVTQSPTHLIKTRGQQVTLRCSPKSGHDTVSWYQQALGQGPQFIFQYYEEEERQRGNFPDRFSGHQFPNYSSELNVNALLLGDSALYLCASSPPRSDRVSNQPQHFGDGTRLSIL.